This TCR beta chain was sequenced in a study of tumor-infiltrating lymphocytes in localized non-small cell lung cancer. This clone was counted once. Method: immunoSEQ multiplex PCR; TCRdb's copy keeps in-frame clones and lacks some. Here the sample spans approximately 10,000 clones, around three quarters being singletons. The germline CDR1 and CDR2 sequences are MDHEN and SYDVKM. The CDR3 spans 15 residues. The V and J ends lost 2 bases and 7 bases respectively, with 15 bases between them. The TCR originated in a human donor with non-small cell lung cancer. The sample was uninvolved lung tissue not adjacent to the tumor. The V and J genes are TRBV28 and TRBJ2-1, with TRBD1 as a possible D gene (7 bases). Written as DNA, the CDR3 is TGTGCCAGCAGTTTAGGCACAGGGGAGGTTAATGAGCAGTTCTTC. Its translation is CASSLGTGEVNEQFF.